This T cell receptor (beta chain) is drawn from a study of blood T cells in healthy people across ages. Study observations and caveats: Strong correlation linked observed beta diversity and percent naive T cells.

Germline-derived CDR1 and CDR2 are SSHAT and FNYEAQ (reference sequence). This CDR3 spans 14 amino acids. The junction had 7 bases not matched to a gene; V was cut back by 8 bases and J by 3 bases. The extraction recovered at least 5 micrograms of total RNA per sample. Together with a sample-barcoded 5' primer, a J-beta primer mix was included in a second PCR lasting roughly 7 to 11 cycles. Each cDNA molecule, via a template-switch adaptor with 12 random nucleotides, was tagged. TCRdb re-called the 5' RACE reads through MiXCR, storing one row per CDR3 protein. The table shows about 1.6 million distinct CDR3 sequences, with about 35% occurring only once. In this sample, this clonotype turned up a few times. Antigen: not known.

The chain employs TRBV7-7 and TRBJ2-1, with TRBD2 matching 7 bases. This TCR was recovered from a woman between 25 and 40 years old in good health. What was sequenced was blood. The CDR3, as DNA: TGTGCCAGCTCGGCGGGAGCCATCTACAATGAGCAGTTCTTC. Translated: CASSAGAIYNEQFF. Drawing the rest from reference TRBV7-7 and TRBJ2-1, the complete variable domain is GAGVSQSPRYKVTKRGQDVTLRCDPISSHATLYWYQQALGQGPEFLTYFNYEAQPDKSGLPSDRFSAERPEGSISTLTIQRTEQRDSAMYRCASSAGAIYNEQFFGPGTRLTVL.